The clone carrying this T cell receptor beta chain was seen more than once but under ten times. This sample stems from a study of blood T cell repertoires in COVID-19. Measured with immunoSEQ multiplex PCR; TCRdb has only the in-frame clones, and not every one. The sample carries about 220,000 clones, around four fifths recorded once. The trim removed 6 bases at V and 0 bases at J, leaving 3 bases unmatched. CDR3 length: 15 amino acids. Germline lookup yields CDR1 SGHDN and CDR2 FVKESK. Source material: peripheral blood. The sequence was obtained from an older woman who had recovered from COVID-19. The V and J genes are TRBV14 and TRBJ2-2; TRBD1 aligns across 8 bases. The CDR3 DNA reads TGTGCCAGCAGATCGGGACAGGCGAACACCGGGGAGCTGTTTTTT. Its translation: CASRSGQANTGELFF.